The TCR beta chain under discussion was sequenced for a study of T-cell reconstitution after alpha-beta-depleted transplantation in children. As it was prepared, the TCRbeta library received unique molecular identifiers. TCRdb passed the PCR reads through MiXCR, listing each CDR3 protein once. The data show hundreds of thousands of distinct CDR3 sequences, over 10% seen once. Germline V lookup: CDR1 MNHNY, CDR2 SVGAGI (reference sequence). This CDR3 is built from 13 residues. With V trimmed by 7 bases and J by 8 bases, 10 bases remained unmatched. This clonotype was detected a few times. This TCR came from a male patient between 5 and 17 years old who had a stem cell transplant for acute myeloid leukemia, so the T cells may come from the graft donor. Sequencing was performed on PBMCs, mostly from graft donor cells, taken 360 days after TCRalphabeta/CD19-depleted stem cell transplant. V gene TRBV6-6 combines with J gene TRBJ1-2, with TRBD1 matching over 7 bases. CDR3 loop: CASTQQGWGGYTF. In nucleotides, the CDR3 is TGTGCCAGCACCCAACAGGGGTGGGGAGGCTACACCTTC.